The present T cell receptor (beta chain) was sequenced within a study of PD-L1 blockade in urothelial cancer. Overall study: Beginning in about 2014, patients received atezolizumab, given as 1,200 mg intravenously every 3 weeks.

The time point here: peripheral blood 6 weeks after treatment start. Patients suffered from locally advanced or metastatic urothelial carcinoma. The number of samples from each patient was between 1 and 8, taken pretreatment and on-treatment. The CDR3 extends over 14 amino acids. Germline loops: CDR1 LNHDA, CDR2 SQIVND (reference sequence). V shed 0 bases and J shed 4 bases, with 6 bases lying between them. Measured with immunoSEQ multiplex PCR; TCRdb has only the in-frame clones, and not every one. The table records under 150,000 clones, roughly 89% of them present only once. The source material was PBMCs, sampled around atezolizumab (anti-PD-L1) treatment. The chain links TRBV19 to TRBJ2-2; D unclear. This sequence was found in a man aged 60 to 75 with urothelial cancer. CDR3: CASSIEAATGELFF. DNA for the CDR3: TGTGCCAGTAGTATAGAGGCGGCCACCGGGGAGCTGTTTTTT. The full variable domain, its missing parts supplied by reference TRBV19 and TRBJ2-2, is DGGITQSPKYLFRKEGQNVTLSCEQNLNHDAMYWYRQDPGQGLRLIYYSQIVNDFQKGDIAEGYSVSREKKESFPLTVTSAQKNPTAFYLCASSIEAATGELFFGEGSRLTVL.